One and the same sample provided the 4 T cell receptor beta chains below, sequenced in a study of beta chain features in type 1 diabetes. Sequencing targeted expressed TCRB transcripts, as all isolated RNA had been reverse transcribed. Some clones are missing from TCRdb's copy, which holds only in-frame ones; the method was immunoSEQ multiplex PCR. The profile shows 200,000 to 250,000 clones, 11% of them singletons. What was sequenced was central memory CD4+ T cells from blood. The receptor set was obtained from a man aged 18 to 29 in good health.

In its sample, this clone was seen a few times. The chain combines TRBV29-1 with TRBJ2-2; D not certain. There are 16 residues in the CDR3. The V gene's germline CDR1 is SQVTM and CDR2 ANQGSEA. V was cut by 4 bases and J by 0 bases, with 15 bases left in between. CDR3 sequence: CSVVSFTATNTGELFF. The DNA of the CDR3 is TGCAGCGTTGTTTCGTTTACGGCCACGAACACCGGGGAGCTGTTTTTT.

The chain uses TRBV7-9 and TRBJ1-1; no clear D. The germline gives CDR1 SEHNR, CDR2 FQNEAQ (reference sequence). CDR3 length: 14 amino acids. Deletions cut 4 bases from V and 6 bases from J, with 15 bases between. CDR3 nucleotides: TGTGCCAGCAGCTGGGATCCGGTAGGATCTGAAGCTTTCTTT. It encodes CASSWDPVGSEAFF.

This clone was counted a few times. The chain recombines TRBV15 with TRBJ1-3; D is unclear. The CDR3 runs to 16 residues. Trimming took off 1 base at V and 0 bases at J, with 10 bases between the two ends. Germline V gene sequence: CDR1 LNHNV, CDR2 YYDKDF (reference sequence). CDR3 sequence (DNA): TGTGCCACCAGCAGAGTTGGGGAACCCTCTGGAAACACCATATATTTT. As protein: CATSRVGEPSGNTIYF.

This clone was found many times. The chain couples TRBV2 to TRBJ2-1, with 8 bases fitting TRBD2. Germline V gives CDR1 SNHLY, CDR2 FYNNEI. CDR3 length: 14 amino acids. Trimming cost V 8 bases and J 5 bases; bases outside gene matches: 8. CDR3 region: CASVASSGHNEQFF. DNA for the CDR3: TGTGCCAGCGTCGCATCTAGCGGGCACAATGAGCAGTTCTTC. The full variable domain, in which reference TRBV2 and TRBJ2-1 provide the parts outside the CDR3, is EPEVTQTPSHQVTQMGQEVILRCVPISNHLYFYWYRQILGQKVEFLVSFYNNEISEKSEIFDDQFSVERPDGSNFTLKIRSTKLEDSAMYFCASVASSGHNEQFFGPGTRLTVL.